The 15 T cell receptor beta chains in this list originate from one sample, sequenced in a study of beta chain features in type 1 diabetes. Expressed TCRB transcripts were sequenced after all isolated RNA was converted to cDNA. The protocol was immunoSEQ multiplex PCR, while the TCRdb copy is restricted to in-frame clones and leaves out a portion. Among around 250,000 clones listed, around 14% were seen once. The sample consisted of naive CD4+ T cells from blood. These TCRs come from a middle-aged woman in good health.

The chain recombines TRBV7-9 with TRBJ2-1; 10 bases agree with TRBD2. The germline V gene has CDR1 SEHNR and CDR2 FQNEAQ (reference sequence). This CDR3 has 15 amino acids. Trimming removed 1 base from V and 7 bases from J; junction bases left unmatched: 4. CDR3: CASSLGLAGVNEQFF. CDR3 DNA sequence: TGTGCCAGCAGCTTAGGGCTAGCGGGGGTAAATGAGCAGTTCTTC.

The sample holds a few counts of this clone. The chain is built from TRBV5-1 and TRBJ2-3; D is perhaps TRBD2 (6 bases). CDR1 is SGHRS, CDR2 YFSETQ, per germline. The CDR3 is made up of 19 amino acids. V was trimmed by 4 bases and J by 4 bases, leaving 28 bases between them. CDR3 in DNA: TGCGCCAGCAGCCCTACTGGGGTATCGGGGGTCCTAGTTGCAGATACGCAGTATTTT. Its protein is CASSPTGVSGVLVADTQYF.

The rearrangement joins TRBV29-1 to TRBJ2-7; D perhaps matches TRBD2 (5 bases). The CDR3 runs to 16 residues. Germline V lookup: CDR1 SQVTM, CDR2 ANQGSEA. Trimming removed 0 bases from V and 0 bases from J, with 15 bases in between. The CDR3 DNA reads as TGCAGCGTTGAAGATCTCACGGGATTTAGCTCCTACGAGCAGTACTTC. Protein product: CSVEDLTGFSSYEQYF.

The rearrangement links TRBV16 to TRBJ1-4; D remains unclear. Germline CDR1 and CDR2: KGHSY and FQNENV. V was cut by 3 bases and J by 7 bases, with 12 bases left in between. The length of the CDR3 is 14 residues. The CDR3 DNA is TGTGCCAGCAGCCAGGTCCCCCGGGGTGAAAAACTGTTTTTT. It translates to CASSQVPRGEKLFF.

This clone has only a few counts. The chain combines TRBV27 with TRBJ1-5; no definite D call. The CDR3 has 16 amino acids. The germline V gene encodes CDR1 MNHEY and CDR2 SMNVEV (reference sequence). Trimming pared 2 bases from V and 6 bases from J, leaving 17 bases between. The CDR3 sequence is CASSLPPGRGSQPQHF. Here the CDR3 DNA reads TGTGCCAGCAGTTTACCCCCGGGAAGAGGAAGTCAGCCCCAGCATTTT.

The gene calls are TRBV29-1 and TRBJ1-4; D perhaps matches TRBD1 (6 bases). Germline V CDR1 and CDR2: SQVTM, ANQGSEA. V lost 6 bases, J lost 8 bases, and 13 bases lay in between. CDR3 length equals 12 residues. The CDR3 spells CSVRATGEKLFF. In DNA, the CDR3 is TGCAGCGTCCGGGCTACAGGGGAAAAACTGTTTTTT.

This chain links TRBV5-1 with TRBJ1-6; D is unclear. The ends were cut back, 0 bases at V and 7 bases at J, with 11 bases in the middle. In germline, CDR1 is SGHRS, CDR2 YFSETQ. The CDR3 sequence is 15 residues long. In DNA form, the CDR3 reads TGCGCCAGCAGCTTGGGTGGCCTTGCCAATTCACCCCTCCACTTT. Encoded protein: CASSLGGLANSPLHF.

This clone occurred a few times. V is TRBV19 and J is TRBJ2-1; D is unclear. V was cut by 4 bases and J by 5 bases, with 15 bases left in between. This CDR3 is 15 amino acids long. Germline V CDR1 and CDR2: LNHDA, SQIVND (reference sequence). The CDR3 bases are TGTGCCAGTAGTACCCCCTCGAAGCCCAACAATGAGCAGTTCTTC. This sequence encodes CASSTPSKPNNEQFF.

This clone has only a few counts. The rearrangement uses TRBV7-9 and TRBJ2-2; 8 bases agree with TRBD1. The CDR3 has 14 amino acids. Germline lookup yields CDR1 SEHNR and CDR2 FQNEAQ (reference sequence). The trim removed 5 bases at V and 7 bases at J, leaving 6 bases unmatched. CDR3 in DNA: TGTGCCAGCAGCCCGGACAGGGCCGGCGGGGAGCTGTTTTTT. Its protein product is CASSPDRAGGELFF.

This sequence joins TRBV4-2 and TRBJ2-3; 10 nucleotides match TRBD1. Trimming took 1 base from V and 6 from J; bases not matched to a gene: 4. CDR3 length: 15 residues. Germline-derived CDR1 and CDR2 are LGHNA and YNFKEQ. The CDR3 region has the DNA TGTGCCAGCAGCCAAGGACAGGGGGCTGCGGATACGCAGTATTTT. Its translation: CASSQGQGAADTQYF.

This clone has more than one count but fewer than ten. The chain recombines TRBV28 with TRBJ1-1; 11 bases are shared with TRBD1. This CDR3 comprises 14 residues. The J segment lost 4 bases and the V segment lost 6 bases, leaving 4 bases of the junction unmatched. Germline V gene data show CDR1 as MDHEN and CDR2 as SYDVKM. Written as DNA, the CDR3 is TGTGCCAGCAGCCCCGGACAGGGGGCCACTGAAGCTTTCTTT. Translated, it gives CASSPGQGATEAFF.

The rearrangement links TRBV18 to TRBJ2-5; D remains unclear. The CDR3 extends over 13 amino acids. Trimming stripped 2 bases from V and 5 bases from J, with 9 bases between. The germline CDR1 and CDR2 sequences are KGHSH and LQKENI. The CDR3 DNA is TGTGCCAGCTCACCAGTAGTTTCGGAGACCCAGTACTTC. This translates into CASSPVVSETQYF. Looking up the rest from reference TRBV18 and TRBJ2-5 gives the full variable domain: NAGVMQNPRHLVRRRGQEARLRCSPMKGHSHVYWYRQLPEEGLKFMVYLQKENIIDESGMPKERFSAEFPKEGPSILRIQQVVRGDSAAYFCASSPVVSETQYFGPGTRLLVL.

The genes are TRBV19 and TRBJ2-6; 11 positions match TRBD1. CDR3 length: 17 amino acids. Looked up from germline, CDR1 is LNHDA and CDR2 is SQIVND (reference sequence). J lost 9 bases, V lost 7 bases, and 14 bases had no gene match. CDR3 DNA: TGTGCCAGTATGGAGTCACACGGGACAGGGGGTTTCAACGTCCTGACTTTC. Amino acids: CASMESHGTGGFNVLTF.

The V gene is TRBV18, the J gene TRBJ1-3, with a weak D call TRBD1 (5 bases). The CDR3 loop spans 16 amino acids. The germline V gene has CDR1 KGHSH and CDR2 LQKENI. V dropped 3 bases and J dropped 3 bases, with 15 bases sitting between them. The CDR3 spells CASSPLQGVNGNTIYF. The CDR3 nucleotides are TGTGCCAGCTCACCTCTCCAAGGGGTGAATGGAAACACCATATATTTT.

This clone came up a few times. V and J are TRBV29-1 and TRBJ2-2; TRBD2 might be the D (5 bases). Trimming shortened V by 5 bases and J by 7 bases, and 20 bases separated the two germline ends. Germline CDR1 and CDR2: SQVTM and ANQGSEA. The CDR3 loop spans 15 amino acids. The DNA for the CDR3 is TGCAGCGTTAAGCTGGACGGCAATGGAGGCGGGGAGCTGTTTTTT. Protein sequence: CSVKLDGNGGGELFF.